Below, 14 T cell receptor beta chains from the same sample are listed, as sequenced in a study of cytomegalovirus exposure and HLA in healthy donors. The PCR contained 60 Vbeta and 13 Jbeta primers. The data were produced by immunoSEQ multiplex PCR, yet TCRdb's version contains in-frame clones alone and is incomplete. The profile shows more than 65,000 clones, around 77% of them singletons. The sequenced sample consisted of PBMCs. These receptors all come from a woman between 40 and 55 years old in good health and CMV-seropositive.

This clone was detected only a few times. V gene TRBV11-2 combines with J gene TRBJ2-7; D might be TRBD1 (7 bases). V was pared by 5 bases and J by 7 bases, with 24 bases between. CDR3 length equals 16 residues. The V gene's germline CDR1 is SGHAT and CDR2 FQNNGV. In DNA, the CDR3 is TGTGCCAGCAGCCAACTCATTGGAGGGGGCGGCGATGAGCAGTACTTC. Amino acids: CASSQLIGGGGDEQYF. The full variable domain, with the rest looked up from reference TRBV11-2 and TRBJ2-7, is EAGVAQSPRYKIIEKRQSVAFWCNPISGHATLYWYQQILGQGPKLLIQFQNNGVVDDSQLPKDRFSAERLKGVDSTLKIQPAKLEDSAVYLCASSQLIGGGGDEQYFGPGTRLTVT.

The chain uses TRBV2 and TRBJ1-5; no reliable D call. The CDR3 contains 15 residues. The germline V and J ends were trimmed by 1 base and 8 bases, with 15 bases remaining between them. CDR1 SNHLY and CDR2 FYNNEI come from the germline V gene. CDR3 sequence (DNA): TGTGCCAGCAGTGAAGGGTGGACGGGGAGCGAGCCCCAGCATTTT. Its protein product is CASSEGWTGSEPQHF.

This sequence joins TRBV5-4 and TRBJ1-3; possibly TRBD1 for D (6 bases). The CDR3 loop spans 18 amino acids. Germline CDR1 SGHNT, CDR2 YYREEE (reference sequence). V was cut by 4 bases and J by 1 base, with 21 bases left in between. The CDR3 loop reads CASSGPIGQPFSGNTIYF. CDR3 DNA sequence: TGTGCCAGCAGCGGACCTATTGGACAGCCATTTTCTGGAAACACCATATATTTT.

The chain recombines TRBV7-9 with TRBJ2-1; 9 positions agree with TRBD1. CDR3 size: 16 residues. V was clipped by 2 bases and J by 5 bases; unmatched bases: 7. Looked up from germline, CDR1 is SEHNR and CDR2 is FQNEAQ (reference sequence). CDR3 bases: TGTGCCAGCAGCTTATGGACAGGGGCAATGGACAATGAGCAGTTCTTC. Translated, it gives CASSLWTGAMDNEQFF.

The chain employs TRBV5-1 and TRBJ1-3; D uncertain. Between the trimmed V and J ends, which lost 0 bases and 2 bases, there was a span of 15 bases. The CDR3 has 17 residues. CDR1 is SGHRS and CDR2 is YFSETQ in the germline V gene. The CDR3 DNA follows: TGCGCCAGCAGCTTGGGTGTCCTGGGTGGGCCTGGAAACACCATATATTTT. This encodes CASSLGVLGGPGNTIYF.

The CDR3 DNA is TGTGCCAGCAGCCAAGATTTGACATCTAATCAGCCCCAGCATTTT. Translation: CASSQDLTSNQPQHF. The rearrangement links TRBV4-2 to TRBJ1-5; the D is unclear. This CDR3 spans 15 amino acids. CDR1 is LGHNA, CDR2 YNFKEQ, per germline. V was trimmed by 0 bases and J by 4 bases, leaving 10 bases between them.

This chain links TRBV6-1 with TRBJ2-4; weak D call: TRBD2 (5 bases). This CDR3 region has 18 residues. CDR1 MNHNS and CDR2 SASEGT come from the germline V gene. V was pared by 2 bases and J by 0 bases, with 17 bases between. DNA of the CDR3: TGTGCCAGCAGTGAATTAGGAGGTCAGCCGATAGCCAAAAACATTCAGTACTTC. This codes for CASSELGGQPIAKNIQYF.

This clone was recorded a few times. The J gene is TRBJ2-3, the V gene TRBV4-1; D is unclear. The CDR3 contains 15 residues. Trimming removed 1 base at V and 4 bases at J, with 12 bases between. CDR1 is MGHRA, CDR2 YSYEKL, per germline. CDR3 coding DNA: TGCGCCAGCAGCCAAGGTGAAGTCCGCGCAGATACGCAGTATTTT. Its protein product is CASSQGEVRADTQYF.

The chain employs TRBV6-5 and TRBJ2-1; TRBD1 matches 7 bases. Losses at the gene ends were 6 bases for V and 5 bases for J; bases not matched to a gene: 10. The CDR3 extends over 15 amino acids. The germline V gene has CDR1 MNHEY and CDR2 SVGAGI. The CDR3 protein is CASRHDRDPNNEQFF. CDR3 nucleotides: TGTGCCAGCAGGCACGACAGGGACCCTAACAATGAGCAGTTCTTC.

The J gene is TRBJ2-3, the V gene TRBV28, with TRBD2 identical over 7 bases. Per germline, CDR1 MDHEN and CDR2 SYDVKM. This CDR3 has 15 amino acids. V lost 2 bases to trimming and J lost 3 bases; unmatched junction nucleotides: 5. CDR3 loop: CASSLEREETDTQYF. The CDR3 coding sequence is TGTGCCAGCAGTTTAGAGCGGGAAGAAACAGATACGCAGTATTTT.

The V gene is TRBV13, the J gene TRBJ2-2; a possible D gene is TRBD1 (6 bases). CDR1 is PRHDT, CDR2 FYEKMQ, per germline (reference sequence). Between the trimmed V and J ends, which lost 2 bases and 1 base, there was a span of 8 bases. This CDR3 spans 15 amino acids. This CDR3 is CASSLRGGNTGELFF. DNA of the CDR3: TGTGCCAGCAGCTTACGAGGGGGGAACACCGGGGAGCTGTTTTTT.

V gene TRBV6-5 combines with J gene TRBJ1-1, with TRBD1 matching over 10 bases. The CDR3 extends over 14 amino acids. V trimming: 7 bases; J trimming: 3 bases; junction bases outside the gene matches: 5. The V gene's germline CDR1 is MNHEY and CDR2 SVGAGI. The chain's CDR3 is CASKGDRGDTEAFF. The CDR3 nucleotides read TGTGCCAGCAAGGGGGACAGGGGCGACACTGAAGCTTTCTTT.

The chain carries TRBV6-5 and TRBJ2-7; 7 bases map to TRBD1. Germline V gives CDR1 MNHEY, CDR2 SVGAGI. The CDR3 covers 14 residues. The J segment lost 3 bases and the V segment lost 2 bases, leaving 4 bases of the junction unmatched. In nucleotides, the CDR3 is TGTGCCAGCAGTTACAGAAACAGGGGCTACGAGCAGTACTTC. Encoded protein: CASSYRNRGYEQYF.

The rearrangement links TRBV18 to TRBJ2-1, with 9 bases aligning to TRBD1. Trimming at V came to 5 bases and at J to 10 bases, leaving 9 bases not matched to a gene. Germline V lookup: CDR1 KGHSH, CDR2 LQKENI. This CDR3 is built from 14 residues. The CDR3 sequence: CASSLRTGEEEQFF. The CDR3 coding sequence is TGTGCCAGCTCATTGCGGACAGGGGAGGAAGAGCAGTTCTTC.